This entry concerns a single TCR beta chain. Its antigen remains unidentified. The data were obtained in a study of shared clonotypes between healthy human individuals. Study-level findings and limits: Larger estimated richness was generally seen in naive subsets than in memory subsets.

Some clones are missing from TCRdb's copy, which holds only in-frame ones; the method was immunoSEQ multiplex PCR. The sample has about 1,800,000 clones; 85% to 95% are singletons. CD45RO-negative, CCR7-selected cells formed the naive CD8 fraction, which excluded terminally differentiated effector memory CD45RA+ cells. Those who donated, Caucasian adults without exception, all lived in Nashville, Tennessee. The CDR3 is 16 amino acids. Germline loops: CDR1 MNHEY, CDR2 SVGAGI. V shed 2 bases, J shed 0 bases, and the junction held 5 bases outside the gene matches. The sequence was collected from a man younger than 35 in good health. The genes are TRBV6-5 and TRBJ2-5; 8 bases map to TRBD1. Sequenced input: naive CD8+ T cells sorted from blood. CDR3 protein: CASSYDGTGYQETQYF. CDR3 bases: TGTGCCAGCAGTTACGACGGGACAGGATACCAAGAGACCCAGTACTTC.